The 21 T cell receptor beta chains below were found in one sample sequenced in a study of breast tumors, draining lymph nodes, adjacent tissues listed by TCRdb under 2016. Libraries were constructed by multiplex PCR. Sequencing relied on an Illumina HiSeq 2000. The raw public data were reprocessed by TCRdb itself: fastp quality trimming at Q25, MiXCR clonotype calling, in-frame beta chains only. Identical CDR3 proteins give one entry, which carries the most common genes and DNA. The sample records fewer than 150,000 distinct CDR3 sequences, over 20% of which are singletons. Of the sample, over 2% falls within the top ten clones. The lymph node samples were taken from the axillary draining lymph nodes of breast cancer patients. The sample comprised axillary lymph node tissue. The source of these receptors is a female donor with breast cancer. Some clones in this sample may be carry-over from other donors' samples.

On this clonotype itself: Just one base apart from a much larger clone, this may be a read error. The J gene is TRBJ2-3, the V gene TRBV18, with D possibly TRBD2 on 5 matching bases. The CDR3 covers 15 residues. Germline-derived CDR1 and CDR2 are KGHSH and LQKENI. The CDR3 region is CASSPTRERADTRYF. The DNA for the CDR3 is TGTGCCAGCTCACCAACCAGAGAGAGGGCAGATACGCGGTATTTT.

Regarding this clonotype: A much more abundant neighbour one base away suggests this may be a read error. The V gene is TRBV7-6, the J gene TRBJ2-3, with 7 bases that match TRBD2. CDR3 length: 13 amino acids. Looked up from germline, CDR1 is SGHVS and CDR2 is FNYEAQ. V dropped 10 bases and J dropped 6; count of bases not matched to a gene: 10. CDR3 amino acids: CANRLYSGDTQYF. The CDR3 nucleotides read TGTGCCAACAGACTTTATAGCGGGGATACGCAGTATTTT.

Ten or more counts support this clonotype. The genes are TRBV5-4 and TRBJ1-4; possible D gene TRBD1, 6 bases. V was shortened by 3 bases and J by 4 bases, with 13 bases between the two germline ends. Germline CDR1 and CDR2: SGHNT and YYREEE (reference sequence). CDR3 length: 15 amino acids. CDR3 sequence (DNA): TGTGCCAGCAGCTCGGGGGCCAATCTTAATGAAAAACTGTTTTTT. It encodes CASSSGANLNEKLFF. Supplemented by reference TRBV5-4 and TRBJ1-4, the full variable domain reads ETGVTQSPTHLIKTRGQQVTLRCSSQSGHNTVSWYQQALGQGPQFIFQYYREEENGRGNFPPRFSGLQFPNYSSELNVNALELDDSALYLCASSSGANLNEKLFFGSGTQLSVL.

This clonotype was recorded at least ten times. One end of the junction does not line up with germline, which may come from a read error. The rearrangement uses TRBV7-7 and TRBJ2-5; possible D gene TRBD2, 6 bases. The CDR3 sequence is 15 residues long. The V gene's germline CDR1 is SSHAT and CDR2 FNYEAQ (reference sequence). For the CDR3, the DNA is TGTGCTAGCAGGGAGGAGGGCCGGGGACAAGAGACCCAGTACTTC. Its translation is CASREEGRGQETQYF. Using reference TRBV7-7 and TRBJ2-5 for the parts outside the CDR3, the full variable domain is GAGVSQSPRYKVTKRGQDVTLRCDPISSHATLYWYQQALGQGPEFLTYFNYEAQPDKSGLPSDRFSAERPEGSISTLTIQRTEQRDSAMYRCASREEGRGQETQYFGPGTRLLVL.

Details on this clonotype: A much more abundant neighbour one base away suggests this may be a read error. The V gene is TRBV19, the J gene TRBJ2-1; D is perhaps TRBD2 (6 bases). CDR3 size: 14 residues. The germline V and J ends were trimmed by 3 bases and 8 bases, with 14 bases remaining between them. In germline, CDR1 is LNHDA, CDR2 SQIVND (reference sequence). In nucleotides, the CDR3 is TGTGCCAGTAGTATCGGGGGAACTGGGTATGAGCAGTTCTTC. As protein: CASSIGGTGYEQFF.

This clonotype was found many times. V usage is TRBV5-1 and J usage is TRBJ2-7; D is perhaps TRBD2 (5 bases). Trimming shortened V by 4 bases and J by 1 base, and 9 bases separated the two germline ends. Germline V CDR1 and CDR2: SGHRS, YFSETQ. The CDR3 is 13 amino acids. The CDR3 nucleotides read TGCGCCAGCAGCGAGCCGGGGTCCTACGAGCAGTACTTC. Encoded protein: CASSEPGSYEQYF.

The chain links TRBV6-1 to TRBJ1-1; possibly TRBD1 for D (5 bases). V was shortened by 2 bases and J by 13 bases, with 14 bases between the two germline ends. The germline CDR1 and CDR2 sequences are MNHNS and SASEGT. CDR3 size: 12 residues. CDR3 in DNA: TGTGCCAGCAGTGAAAGGGGCCCCCGGGGTTTCTTT. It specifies CASSERGPRGFF.

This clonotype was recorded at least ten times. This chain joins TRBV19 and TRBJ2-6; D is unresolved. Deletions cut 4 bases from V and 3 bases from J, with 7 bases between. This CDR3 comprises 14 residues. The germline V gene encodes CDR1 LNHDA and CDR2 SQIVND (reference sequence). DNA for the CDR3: TGTGCCAGTAGTACCCAACATGGGGCCAACGTCCTGACTTTC. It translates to CASSTQHGANVLTF.

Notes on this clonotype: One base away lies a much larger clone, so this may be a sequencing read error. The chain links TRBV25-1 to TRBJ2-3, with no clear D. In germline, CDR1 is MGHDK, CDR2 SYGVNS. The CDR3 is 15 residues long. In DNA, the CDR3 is TGTACCAGCAGTGACTTTTATGGGTCGACAGATACGCAGTATTTT. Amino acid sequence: CTSSDFYGSTDTQYF.

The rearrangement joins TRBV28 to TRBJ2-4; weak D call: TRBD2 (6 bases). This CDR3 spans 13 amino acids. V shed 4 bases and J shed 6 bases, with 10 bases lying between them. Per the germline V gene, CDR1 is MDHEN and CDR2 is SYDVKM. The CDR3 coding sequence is TGTGCCAGCAGTTCCGGGACTCTAAACATTCAGTACTTC. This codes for CASSSGTLNIQYF.

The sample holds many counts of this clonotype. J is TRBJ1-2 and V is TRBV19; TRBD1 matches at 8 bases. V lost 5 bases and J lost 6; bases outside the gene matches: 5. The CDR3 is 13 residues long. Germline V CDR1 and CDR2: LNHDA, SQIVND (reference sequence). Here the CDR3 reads CASSETGANGYTF. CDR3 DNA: TGTGCCAGTAGTGAGACAGGGGCGAATGGCTACACCTTC. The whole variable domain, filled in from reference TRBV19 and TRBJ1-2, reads DGGITQSPKYLFRKEGQNVTLSCEQNLNHDAMYWYRQDPGQGLRLIYYSQIVNDFQKGDIAEGYSVSREKKESFPLTVTSAQKNPTAFYLCASSETGANGYTFGSGTRLTVV.

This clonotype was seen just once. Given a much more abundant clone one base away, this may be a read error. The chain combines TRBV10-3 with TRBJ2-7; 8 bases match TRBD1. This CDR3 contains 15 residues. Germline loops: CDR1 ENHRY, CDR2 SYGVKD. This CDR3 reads CAISESRGPVYEQCF. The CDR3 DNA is TGTGCCATCAGTGAGTCCAGGGGGCCCGTCTACGAGCAGTGCTTC.

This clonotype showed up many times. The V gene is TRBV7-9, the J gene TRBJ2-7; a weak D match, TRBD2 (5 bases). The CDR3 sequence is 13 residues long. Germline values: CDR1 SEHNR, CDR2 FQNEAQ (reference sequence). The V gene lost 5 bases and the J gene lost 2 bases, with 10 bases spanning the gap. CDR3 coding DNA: TGTGCCAGCAGCATCGGGGATGCCTACGAGCAGTACTTC. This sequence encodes CASSIGDAYEQYF.

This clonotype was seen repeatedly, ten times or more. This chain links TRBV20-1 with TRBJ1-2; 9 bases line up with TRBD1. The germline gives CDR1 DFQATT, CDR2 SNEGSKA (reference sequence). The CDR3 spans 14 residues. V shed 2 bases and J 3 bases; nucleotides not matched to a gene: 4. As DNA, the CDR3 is TGCAGTGCTAGAAATCGGACAGGGGACTATGGCTACACCTTC. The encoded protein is CSARNRTGDYGYTF.

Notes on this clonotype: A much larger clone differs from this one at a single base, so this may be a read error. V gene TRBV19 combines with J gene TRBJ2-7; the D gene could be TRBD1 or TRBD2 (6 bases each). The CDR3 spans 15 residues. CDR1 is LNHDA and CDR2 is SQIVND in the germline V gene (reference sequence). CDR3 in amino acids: CAGSINGGARYEQYF. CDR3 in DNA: TGTGCCGGTAGTATAAACGGGGGCGCAAGGTACGAGCAGTACTTC.

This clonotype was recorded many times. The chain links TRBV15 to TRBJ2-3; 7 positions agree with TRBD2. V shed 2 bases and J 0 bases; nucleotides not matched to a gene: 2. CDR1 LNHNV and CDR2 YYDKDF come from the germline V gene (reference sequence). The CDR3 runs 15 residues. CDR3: CATSRLADSTDTQYF. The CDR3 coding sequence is TGTGCCACCAGCAGACTAGCGGACAGCACAGATACGCAGTATTTT.

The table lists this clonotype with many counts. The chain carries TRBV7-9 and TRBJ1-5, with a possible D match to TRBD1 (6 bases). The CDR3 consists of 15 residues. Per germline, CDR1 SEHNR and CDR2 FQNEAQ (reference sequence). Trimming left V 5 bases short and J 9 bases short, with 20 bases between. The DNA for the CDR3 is TGTGCCAGCAGCGCAGGGGACACCCCCACAAGGCCCCAGCATTTT. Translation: CASSAGDTPTRPQHF.

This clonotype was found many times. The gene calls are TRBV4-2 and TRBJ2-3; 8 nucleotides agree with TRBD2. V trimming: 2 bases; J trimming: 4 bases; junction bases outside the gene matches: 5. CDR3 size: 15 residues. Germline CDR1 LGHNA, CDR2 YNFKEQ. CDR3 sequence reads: CASSQPELAADTQYF. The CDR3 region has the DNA TGTGCCAGCAGCCAACCGGAACTAGCGGCAGATACGCAGTATTTT.

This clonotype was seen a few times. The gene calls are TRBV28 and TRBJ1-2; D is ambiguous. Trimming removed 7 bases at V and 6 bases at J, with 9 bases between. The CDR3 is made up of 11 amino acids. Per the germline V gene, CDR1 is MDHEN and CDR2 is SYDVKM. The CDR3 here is CASKYGDGYTF. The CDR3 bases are TGTGCCAGCAAATATGGGGATGGCTACACCTTC.

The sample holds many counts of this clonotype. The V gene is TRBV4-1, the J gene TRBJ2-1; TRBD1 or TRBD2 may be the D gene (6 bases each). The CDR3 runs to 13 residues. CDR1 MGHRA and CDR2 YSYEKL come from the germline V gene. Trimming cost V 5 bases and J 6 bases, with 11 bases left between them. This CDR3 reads CASSTRGANEQFF. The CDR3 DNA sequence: TGCGCCAGCAGCACTAGGGGGGCCAATGAGCAGTTCTTC.

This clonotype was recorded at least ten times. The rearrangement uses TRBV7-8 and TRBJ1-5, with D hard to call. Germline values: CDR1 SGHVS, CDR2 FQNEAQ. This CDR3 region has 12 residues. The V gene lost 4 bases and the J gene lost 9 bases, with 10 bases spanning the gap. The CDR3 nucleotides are TGTGCCAGCAGCTACCCGGGTTGGCCCCAGCATTTT. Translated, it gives CASSYPGWPQHF.